Shown below are 18 T cell receptor beta chains from a single sample sequenced in a study of blood T cell repertoires in COVID-19. The table came from immunoSEQ multiplex PCR; TCRdb's copy has only in-frame clones and leaves some out. The data contain approximately 250,000 clones, over 75% of them singletons. Material: peripheral blood. These receptors came from a human donor in a cohort sampled during active COVID-19.

The count of this clone is one. The gene calls are TRBV29-1 and TRBJ2-1; D possibly corresponds to TRBD2 (5 bases). V gave up 1 base and J gave up 4 bases, with 11 bases separating them. This CDR3 contains 14 residues. The germline gives CDR1 SQVTM, CDR2 ANQGSEA. CDR3 region: CSVEGLAEYNEQFF. CDR3 bases: TGCAGCGTTGAAGGGCTAGCAGAGTACAATGAGCAGTTCTTC.

The chain combines TRBV27 with TRBJ2-1; 13 bases agree with TRBD2. This CDR3 contains 15 residues. Germline lookup yields CDR1 MNHEY and CDR2 SMNVEV (reference sequence). Germline trimming cut 7 bases from V and 6 bases from J; bases unmatched to any gene: 6. DNA for the CDR3: TGTGCCAGCATTGGGGGGACTAGCGGGACCAATGAGCAGTTCTTC. Translating gives CASIGGTSGTNEQFF.

V gene TRBV7-3 combines with J gene TRBJ2-1; 7 bases are shared with TRBD1. V gave up 0 bases and J gave up 4 bases; unmatched junction bases: 3. Germline V gene sequence: CDR1 SGHTA, CDR2 FQGTGA. The CDR3 extends over 15 amino acids. CDR3 in amino acids: CASSLTRDSYNEQFF. The DNA for the CDR3 is TGTGCCAGCAGCTTAACCAGGGACAGTTACAATGAGCAGTTCTTC. Combining the CDR3 with reference TRBV7-3 and TRBJ2-1 gives the whole variable domain GAGVSQTPSNKVTEKGKYVELRCDPISGHTALYWYRQSLGQGPEFLIYFQGTGAADDSGLPNDRFFAVRPEGSVSTLKIQRTERGDSAVYLCASSLTRDSYNEQFFGPGTRLTVL.

The rearrangement uses TRBV6-1 and TRBJ2-1; tentative D call: TRBD2 (6 bases). The CDR3 has 14 amino acids. Germline loops: CDR1 MNHNS, CDR2 SASEGT. Trimming pared 10 bases from V and 1 base from J, leaving 14 bases between. The CDR3 region is CATHGRSSYNEQFF. The CDR3 DNA is TGTGCCACCCACGGGAGATCATCCTACAATGAGCAGTTCTTC.

This chain uses TRBV28 with TRBJ1-2; 8 bases are shared with TRBD1. With 6 bases clipped from V and 6 bases from J, the junction kept 6 bases outside the gene matches. The CDR3 has 13 amino acids. Germline assignment: CDR1 MDHEN and CDR2 SYDVKM. CDR3 in amino acids: CASSPDRDNGYTF. DNA of the CDR3: TGTGCCAGCAGCCCGGACAGGGACAATGGCTACACCTTC.

V and J are TRBV4-2 and TRBJ2-1, with 8 bases identical to TRBD2. Germline values: CDR1 LGHNA, CDR2 YNFKEQ. The CDR3 is 16 amino acids. Unmatched junction bases numbered 4, after V lost 0 bases and J lost 3 bases. The CDR3 is CASSQEGSGNYNEQFF. CDR3 coding DNA: TGTGCCAGCAGCCAAGAGGGTAGCGGGAACTACAATGAGCAGTTCTTC.

The chain joins TRBV29-1 to TRBJ2-1, with 7 positions matching TRBD1. Germline loops: CDR1 SQVTM, CDR2 ANQGSEA. This CDR3 is built from 14 residues. With 6 bases clipped from V and 5 bases from J, the junction kept 10 bases outside the gene matches. The CDR3 sequence: CSVSTGALDNEQFF. CDR3 coding DNA: TGCAGCGTCTCAACAGGGGCCCTTGACAATGAGCAGTTCTTC.

The chain has TRBV28 and TRBJ2-7; no firm D call. This CDR3 has 12 amino acids. CDR1 is MDHEN, CDR2 SYDVKM, per germline. V was clipped by 3 bases and J by 4 bases, with 7 bases between them. The CDR3 reads CASSLARYEQYF. The CDR3 nucleotides are TGTGCCAGCAGTTTGGCCCGATACGAGCAGTACTTC.

The V and J genes are TRBV6-6 and TRBJ2-1, with D possibly matching TRBD2 (5 bases). Germline V CDR1 and CDR2: MNHNY, SVGAGI (reference sequence). The CDR3 runs 15 residues. V shed 5 bases and J shed 6 bases, with 17 bases lying between them. Here the CDR3 DNA reads TGTGCCAGCAGTCCGAACGGGGTCCGCCGCAATGAGCAGTTCTTC. Translation: CASSPNGVRRNEQFF.

V and J are TRBV6-6 and TRBJ1-6; the match to TRBD1 covers 7 bases. The trim removed 5 bases at V and 1 base at J, leaving 8 bases unmatched. This CDR3 region has 17 residues. Germline V gene lookup returns CDR1 MNHNY and CDR2 SVGAGI (reference sequence). This CDR3 reads CASSPSGTVSYNSPLHF. Here the CDR3 DNA reads TGTGCCAGCAGTCCCTCCGGGACAGTATCCTATAATTCACCCCTCCACTTT.

V and J are TRBV10-3 and TRBJ2-7; tentative D call: TRBD1 (5 bases). The germline gives CDR1 ENHRY, CDR2 SYGVKD. V lost 0 bases and J lost 6, with 21 bases in between. This CDR3 has 17 residues. The DNA for the CDR3 is TGTGCCATCAGTGAGTCGACGTCGGCAGGGCTGGGGCCCGAGCAGTACTTC. Its protein product is CAISESTSAGLGPEQYF.

The chain joins TRBV18 to TRBJ2-1; D perhaps matches TRBD1 (5 bases). The germline V gene encodes CDR1 KGHSH and CDR2 LQKENI. The CDR3 sequence is 13 residues long. The V and J ends lost 6 bases and 4 bases respectively, with 10 bases between them. The DNA for the CDR3 is TGTGCCAGCTCCGCGCAGGGTTACAATGAGCAGTTCTTC. Protein product: CASSAQGYNEQFF.

The chain joins TRBV7-3 to TRBJ1-1; the match to TRBD1 covers 8 bases. Trimming removed 1 base from V and 0 bases from J; junction bases left unmatched: 7. The V gene's germline CDR1 is SGHTA and CDR2 FQGTGA. The CDR3 extends over 17 amino acids. CDR3 nucleotide sequence: TGTGCCAGCAGCTTAAGACCACGGACAGGGCTGAACACTGAAGCTTTCTTT. This gives the protein CASSLRPRTGLNTEAFF.

As to this clone: One junction end disagrees with the germline gene, perhaps due to a read error. The rearrangement joins TRBV7-9 to TRBJ2-5, with 7 bases matching TRBD1. The CDR3 is 16 residues long. The germline gives CDR1 SEHNR, CDR2 FQNEAQ (reference sequence). CDR3 loop: CASSLGGLRWGETQYF. Written as DNA, the CDR3 is TGTGCCAGCAGTTTAGGGGGCTTGCGGTGGGGAGAGACCCAGTACTTC.

V usage is TRBV6-2 or TRBV6-3 and J usage is TRBJ2-5; weak D call: TRBD2 (6 bases). This CDR3 spans 14 amino acids. Germline values: CDR1 MNHEY, CDR2 SVGEGT. The V gene lost 2 bases and the J gene lost 4 bases, with 11 bases spanning the gap. The CDR3 reads CASSYPGLRETQYF. CDR3 coding DNA: TGTGCCAGCAGTTACCCGGGACTGAGAGAGACCCAGTACTTC.

The chain is built from TRBV19 and TRBJ2-5; 11 bases are a match to TRBD2. The CDR3 consists of 15 residues. V dropped 6 bases and J dropped 2; count of bases not matched to a gene: 5. Germline V gene sequence: CDR1 LNHDA, CDR2 SQIVND (reference sequence). CDR3 amino acids: CASRRLAGTQETQYF. In DNA, the CDR3 is TGTGCCAGTAGGAGACTAGCGGGGACACAAGAGACCCAGTACTTC.

V gene TRBV29-1 combines with J gene TRBJ1-1; D not certain. The CDR3 consists of 12 residues. The germline V gene encodes CDR1 SQVTM and CDR2 ANQGSEA. Trimming removed 3 bases from V and 10 bases from J, with 15 bases in between. The CDR3 DNA reads as TGCAGCGTTGATAACAGCCTGGGGAGAGCTTTCTTT. It is translated as CSVDNSLGRAFF.

This chain uses TRBV5-6 with TRBJ1-1, with 10 bases matching TRBD1. The CDR3 is 14 residues long. V shed 4 bases and J 10 bases; nucleotides not matched to a gene: 10. The germline CDR1 and CDR2 sequences are SGHDT and YYEEEE. CDR3 coding DNA: TGTGCCAGCAGCGACGCCGGGACAGGGGCTTTAGCTTTCTTT. Its protein product is CASSDAGTGALAFF.